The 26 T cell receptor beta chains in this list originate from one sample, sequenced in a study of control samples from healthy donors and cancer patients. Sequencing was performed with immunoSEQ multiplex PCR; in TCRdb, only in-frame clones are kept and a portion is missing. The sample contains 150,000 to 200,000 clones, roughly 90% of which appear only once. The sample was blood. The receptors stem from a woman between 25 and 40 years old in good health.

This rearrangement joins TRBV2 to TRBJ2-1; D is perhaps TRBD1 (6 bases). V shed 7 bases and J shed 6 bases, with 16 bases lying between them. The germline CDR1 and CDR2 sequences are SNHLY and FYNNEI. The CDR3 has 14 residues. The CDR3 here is CASTSGTLGNEQFF. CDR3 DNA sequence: TGTGCCAGCACGTCCGGGACATTGGGCAATGAGCAGTTCTTC.

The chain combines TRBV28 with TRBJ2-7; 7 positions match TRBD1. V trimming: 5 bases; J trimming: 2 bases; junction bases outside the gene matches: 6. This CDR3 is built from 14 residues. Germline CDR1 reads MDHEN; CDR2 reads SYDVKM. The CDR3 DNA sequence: TGTGCCAGCAGTGAAAACAGGGGTGCCTACGAGCAGTACTTC. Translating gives CASSENRGAYEQYF.

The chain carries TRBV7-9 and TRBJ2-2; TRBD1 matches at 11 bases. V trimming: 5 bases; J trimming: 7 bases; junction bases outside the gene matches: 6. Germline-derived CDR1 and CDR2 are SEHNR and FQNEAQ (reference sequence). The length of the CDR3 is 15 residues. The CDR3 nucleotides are TGTGCCAGCAGCCGCCGGACAGGGGGCAGCGGGGAGCTGTTTTTT. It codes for CASSRRTGGSGELFF. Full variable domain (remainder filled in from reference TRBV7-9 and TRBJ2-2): DTGVSQNPRHKITKRGQNVTFRCDPISEHNRLYWYRQTLGQGPEFLTYFQNEAQLEKSRLLSDRFSAERPKGSFSTLEIQRTEQGDSAMYLCASSRRTGGSGELFFGEGSRLTVL.

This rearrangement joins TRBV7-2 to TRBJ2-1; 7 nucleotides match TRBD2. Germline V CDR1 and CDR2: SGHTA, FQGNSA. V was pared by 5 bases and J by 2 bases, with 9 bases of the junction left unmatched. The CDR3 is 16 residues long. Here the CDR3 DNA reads TGTGCCAGCAGCCCTCAGAGCGGGGCCACCTACAATGAGCAGTTCTTC. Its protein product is CASSPQSGATYNEQFF.

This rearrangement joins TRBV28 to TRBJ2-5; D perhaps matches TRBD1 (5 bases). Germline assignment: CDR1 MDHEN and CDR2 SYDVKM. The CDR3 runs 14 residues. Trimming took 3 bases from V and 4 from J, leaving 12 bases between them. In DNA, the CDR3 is TGTGCCAGCAGTTTCGTAGGGGCTGGAGAGACCCAGTACTTC. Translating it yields CASSFVGAGETQYF.

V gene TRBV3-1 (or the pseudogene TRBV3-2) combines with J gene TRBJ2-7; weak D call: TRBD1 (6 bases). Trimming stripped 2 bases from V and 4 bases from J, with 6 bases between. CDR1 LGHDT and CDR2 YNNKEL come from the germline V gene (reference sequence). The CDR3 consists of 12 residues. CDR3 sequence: CASSQRGYEQYF. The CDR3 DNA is TGTGCCAGCAGCCAAAGGGGGTACGAGCAGTACTTC.

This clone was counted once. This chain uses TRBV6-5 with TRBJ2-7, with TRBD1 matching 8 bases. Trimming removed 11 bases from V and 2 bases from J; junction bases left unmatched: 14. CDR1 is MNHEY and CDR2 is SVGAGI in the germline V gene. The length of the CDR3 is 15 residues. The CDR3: CAVQVAGGTAYEQYF. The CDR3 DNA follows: TGTGCCGTCCAAGTGGCAGGGGGCACCGCCTACGAGCAGTACTTC.

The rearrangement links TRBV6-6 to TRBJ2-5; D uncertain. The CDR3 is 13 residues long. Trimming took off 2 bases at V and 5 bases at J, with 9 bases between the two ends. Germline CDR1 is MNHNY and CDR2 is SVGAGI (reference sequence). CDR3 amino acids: CASSYLVGETQYF. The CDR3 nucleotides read TGTGCCAGCAGTTACCTCGTAGGGGAGACCCAGTACTTC.

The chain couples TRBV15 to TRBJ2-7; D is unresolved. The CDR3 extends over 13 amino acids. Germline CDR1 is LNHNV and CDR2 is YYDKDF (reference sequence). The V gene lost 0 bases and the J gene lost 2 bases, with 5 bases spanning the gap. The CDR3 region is CATSRDRTYEQYF. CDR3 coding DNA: TGTGCCACCAGCAGAGATAGAACCTACGAGCAGTACTTC.

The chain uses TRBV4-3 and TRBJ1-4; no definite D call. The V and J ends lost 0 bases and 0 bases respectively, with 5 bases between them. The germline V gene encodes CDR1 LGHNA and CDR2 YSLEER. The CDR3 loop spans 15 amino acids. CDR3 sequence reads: CASSQEPTTNEKLFF. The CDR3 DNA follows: TGCGCCAGCAGCCAAGAACCGACAACTAATGAAAAACTGTTTTTT.

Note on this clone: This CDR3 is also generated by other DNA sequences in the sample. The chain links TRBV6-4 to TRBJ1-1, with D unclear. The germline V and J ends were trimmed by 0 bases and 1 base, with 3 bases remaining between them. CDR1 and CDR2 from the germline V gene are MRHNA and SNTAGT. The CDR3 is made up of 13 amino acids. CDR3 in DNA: TGTGCCAGCAGTGACTCGCAGAACACTGAAGCTTTCTTT. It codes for CASSDSQNTEAFF.

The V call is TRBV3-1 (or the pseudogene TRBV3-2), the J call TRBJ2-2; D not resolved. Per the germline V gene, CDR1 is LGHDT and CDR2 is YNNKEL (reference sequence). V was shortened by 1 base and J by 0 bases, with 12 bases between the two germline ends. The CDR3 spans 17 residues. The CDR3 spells CASSQGLRLSNTGELFF. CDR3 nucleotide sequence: TGTGCCAGCAGCCAAGGACTCCGCCTCTCGAACACCGGGGAGCTGTTTTTT.

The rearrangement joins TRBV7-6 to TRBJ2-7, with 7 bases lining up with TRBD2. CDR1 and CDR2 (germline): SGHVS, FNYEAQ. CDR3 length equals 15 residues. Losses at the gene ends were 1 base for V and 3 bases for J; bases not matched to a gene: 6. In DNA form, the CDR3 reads TGTGCCAGCAGCTTAGAGGGAGGGGAGCTCTACGAGCAGTACTTC. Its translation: CASSLEGGELYEQYF.

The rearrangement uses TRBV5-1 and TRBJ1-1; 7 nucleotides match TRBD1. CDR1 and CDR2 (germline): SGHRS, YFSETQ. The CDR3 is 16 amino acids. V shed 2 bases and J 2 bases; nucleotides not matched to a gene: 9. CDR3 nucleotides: TGCGCCAGCAGCTTAGGACTGGGACAGACTAACACTGAAGCTTTCTTT. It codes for CASSLGLGQTNTEAFF.

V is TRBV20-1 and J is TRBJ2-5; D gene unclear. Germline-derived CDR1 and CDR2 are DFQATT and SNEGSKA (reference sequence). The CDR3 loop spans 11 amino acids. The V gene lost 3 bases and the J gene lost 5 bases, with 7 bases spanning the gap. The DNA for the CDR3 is TGCAGTGCTAGCATTACGGAGACCCAGTACTTC. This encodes CSASITETQYF.

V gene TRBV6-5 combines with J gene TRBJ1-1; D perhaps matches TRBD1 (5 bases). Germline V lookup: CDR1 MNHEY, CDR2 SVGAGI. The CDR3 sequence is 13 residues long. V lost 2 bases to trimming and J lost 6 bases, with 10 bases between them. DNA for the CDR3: TGTGCCAGCAGTTACGGGGCTAGGGCTGAAGCTTTCTTT. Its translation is CASSYGARAEAFF.

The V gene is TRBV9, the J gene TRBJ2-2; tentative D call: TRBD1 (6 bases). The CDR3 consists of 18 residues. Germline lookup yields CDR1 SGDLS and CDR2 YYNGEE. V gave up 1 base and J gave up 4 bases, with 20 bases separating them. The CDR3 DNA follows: TGTGCCAGCAGCGTACTGGACAGTTCTAGTGAGGTCACCGGGGAGCTGTTTTTT. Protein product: CASSVLDSSSEVTGELFF.

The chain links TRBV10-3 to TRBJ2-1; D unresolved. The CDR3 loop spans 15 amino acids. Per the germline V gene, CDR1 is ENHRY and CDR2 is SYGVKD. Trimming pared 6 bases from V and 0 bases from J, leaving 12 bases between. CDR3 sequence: CAISPSSNSYNEQFF. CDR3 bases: TGTGCCATCAGCCCTTCTTCAAACTCCTACAATGAGCAGTTCTTC.

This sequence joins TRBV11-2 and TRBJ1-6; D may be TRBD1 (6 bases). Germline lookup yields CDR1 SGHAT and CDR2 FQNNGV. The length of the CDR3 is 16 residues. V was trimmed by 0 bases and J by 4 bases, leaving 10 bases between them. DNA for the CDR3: TGTGCCAGCAGCTTAGACGGACAGACGTATAATTCACCCCTCCACTTT. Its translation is CASSLDGQTYNSPLHF. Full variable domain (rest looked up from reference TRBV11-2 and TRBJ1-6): EAGVAQSPRYKIIEKRQSVAFWCNPISGHATLYWYQQILGQGPKLLIQFQNNGVVDDSQLPKDRFSAERLKGVDSTLKIQPAKLEDSAVYLCASSLDGQTYNSPLHFGNGTRLTVT.

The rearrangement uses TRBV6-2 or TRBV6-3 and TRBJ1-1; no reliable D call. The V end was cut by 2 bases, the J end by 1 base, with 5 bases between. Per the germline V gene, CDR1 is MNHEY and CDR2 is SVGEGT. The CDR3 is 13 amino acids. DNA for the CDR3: TGTGCCAGCAGTTACCAGGAGAACACTGAAGCTTTCTTT. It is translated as CASSYQENTEAFF.

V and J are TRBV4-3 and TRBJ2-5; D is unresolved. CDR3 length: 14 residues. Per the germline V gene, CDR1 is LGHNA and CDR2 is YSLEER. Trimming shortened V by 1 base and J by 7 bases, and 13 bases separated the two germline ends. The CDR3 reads CASSQGLALGTQYF. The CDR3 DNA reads TGCGCCAGCAGCCAAGGGTTAGCCCTAGGGACCCAGTACTTC.

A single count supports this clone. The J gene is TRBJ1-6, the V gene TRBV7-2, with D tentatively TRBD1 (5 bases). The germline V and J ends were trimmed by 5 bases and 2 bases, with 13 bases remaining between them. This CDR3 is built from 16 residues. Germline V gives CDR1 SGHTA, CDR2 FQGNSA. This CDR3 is CASSPSRGAYNSPLHF. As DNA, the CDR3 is TGTGCCAGCAGCCCCTCGCGAGGGGCCTATAATTCACCCCTCCACTTT. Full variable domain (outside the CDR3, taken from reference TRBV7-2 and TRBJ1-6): GAGVSQSPSNKVTEKGKDVELRCDPISGHTALYWYRQSLGQGLEFLIYFQGNSAPDKSGLPSDRFSAERTGGSVSTLTIQRTQQEDSAVYLCASSPSRGAYNSPLHFGNGTRLTVT.

The CDR3 DNA sequence: TGCGCCAGCAGTCAATCGAGCGACAGGGTCCAGTGGGGCTCCTACAATGAGCAGTTCTTC. Translating it yields CASSQSSDRVQWGSYNEQFF. The genes are TRBV23-1 and TRBJ2-1; 7 bases are a match to TRBD1. TRBV23-1 is an ORF; its function is uncertain. The CDR3 loop spans 20 amino acids. After removal of 0 bases from V and 0 bases from J, the junction contained 14 bases not matched to a gene.

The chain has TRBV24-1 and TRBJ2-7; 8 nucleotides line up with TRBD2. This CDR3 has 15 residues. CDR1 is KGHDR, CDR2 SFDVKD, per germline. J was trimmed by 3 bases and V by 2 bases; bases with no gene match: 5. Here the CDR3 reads CATSDSRTSSYEQYF. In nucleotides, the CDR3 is TGTGCCACCAGTGATTCCCGGACTAGCAGCTACGAGCAGTACTTC.

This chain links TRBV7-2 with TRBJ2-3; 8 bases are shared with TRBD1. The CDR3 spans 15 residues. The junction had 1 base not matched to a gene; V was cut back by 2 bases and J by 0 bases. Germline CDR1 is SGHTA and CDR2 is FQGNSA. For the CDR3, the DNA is TGTGCCAGCAGCTTAAGGGACAGGAGCACAGATACGCAGTATTTT. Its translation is CASSLRDRSTDTQYF.

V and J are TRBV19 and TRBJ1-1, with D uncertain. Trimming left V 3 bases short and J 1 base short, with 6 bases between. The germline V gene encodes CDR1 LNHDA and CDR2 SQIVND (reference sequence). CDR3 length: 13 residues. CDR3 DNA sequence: TGTGCCAGTAGTATCCTGTGGAACACTGAAGCTTTCTTT. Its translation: CASSILWNTEAFF. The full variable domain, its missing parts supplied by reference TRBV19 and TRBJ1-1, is DGGITQSPKYLFRKEGQNVTLSCEQNLNHDAMYWYRQDPGQGLRLIYYSQIVNDFQKGDIAEGYSVSREKKESFPLTVTSAQKNPTAFYLCASSILWNTEAFFGQGTRLTVV.